The rows below give T cell receptor beta chains drawn from one sample of a study of CD8 T cells in Susac syndrome. TCRdb fed the immunoSEQ multiplex PCR reads into MiXCR, producing one record per CDR3 protein. Here the sample spans approximately 49,000 distinct CDR3 sequences, approximately 95% being singletons. Sequenced sample: CD8+ T cells from PBMCs. The receptors come from a human donor with Susac syndrome. Each CDR3 is given with its conserved first and last residue. D genes are given only for firm matches. Only some rows state a clone size, as once, few, many or a class for expanded clones.

abundance | j_gene | v_gene | d_gene | CDR3aa | CDR3nt
NA | TRBJ1-1 | TRBV7-6 | NA | CASSPGFTEAFF | TGTGCCAGCAGCCCGGGTTTCACGGAAGCTTTCTTT
NA | TRBJ1-1 | TRBV7-9 | NA | CASSLGGPEAFF | TGTGCCAGCAGCTTAGGGGGGCCTGAAGCTTTCTTT
NA | TRBJ2-6 | TRBV20-1 | NA | CSARGTRSSGANVLTF | TGCAGTGCTAGAGGGACCCGGTCGTCTGGGGCCAACGTCCTGACTTTC
NA | TRBJ2-7 | TRBV29-1 | NA | CSVDDGTSSYEQYF | TGCAGCGTTGATGATGGGACGTCTTCCTACGAGCAGTACTTC
NA | TRBJ2-3 | TRBV11-2 | NA | CASSPGGVTQYF | TGTGCCAGCAGCCCCGGCGGGGTTACGCAGTATTTT
once | TRBJ2-1 | TRBV9 | TRBD2 | CASSDAGGDYNEQFF | TGTGCCAGCAGCGACGCGGGGGGCGACTACAATGAGCAGTTCTTC
NA | TRBJ2-7 | TRBV28 | TRBD1 | CASSFYRTGSEQYF | TGTGCCAGCAGTTTCTACCGGACAGGGTCCGAGCAGTACTTC
NA | TRBJ1-1 | TRBV9 | NA | CASSVVGDGTEAFF | TGTGCCAGCAGCGTAGTTGGGGACGGCACTGAAGCTTTCTTT
NA | TRBJ1-2 | TRBV6-1 | NA | CASSEATAFYGYTF | TGTGCCAGCAGTGAAGCCACAGCCTTCTATGGCTACACCTTC
NA | TRBJ1-5 | TRBV19 | NA | CASNPSGQAQHF | TGTGCCAGTAACCCCTCAGGGCAGGCCCAGCATTTT
NA | TRBJ2-7 | TRBV29-1 | TRBD1 | CSVREDRGSYEQYF | TGCAGCGTCAGAGAGGACAGGGGCTCCTACGAGCAGTACTTC
NA | TRBJ2-5 | TRBV6-6 | NA | CASSSGTPQETQYF | TGTGCCAGCAGCTCCGGGACTCCCCAAGAGACCCAGTACTTC
NA | TRBJ1-2 | TRBV29-1 | NA | CSVIVALGYTF | TGCAGCGTTATCGTAGCCCTTGGCTACACCTTC
NA | TRBJ2-2 | TRBV7-9 | NA | CASASGIQPTGELFF | TGTGCCAGCGCATCCGGGATACAACCCACCGGGGAGCTGTTTTTT
NA | TRBJ1-1 | TRBV3-1 | NA | CASTQGGGTEAFF | TGTGCCAGCACCCAAGGGGGAGGCACTGAAGCTTTCTTT
NA | TRBJ1-2 | TRBV9 | NA | CASSAARLNGYTF | TGTGCCAGCAGCGCCGCCCGATTGAATGGCTACACCTTC
NA | TRBJ2-7 | TRBV5-1 | TRBD1 | CASSFRDRGSYEQYF | TGCGCCAGCAGCTTTCGGGACAGGGGTTCCTACGAGCAGTACTTC
NA | TRBJ1-3 | TRBV5-1 | NA | CASSDGSPNTIYF | TGCGCCAGCAGCGACGGGAGCCCGAACACCATATATTTT
NA | TRBJ2-3 | TRBV9 | TRBD2 | CASSVIAGGYTDTQYF | TGTGCCAGCAGCGTGATTGCGGGGGGCTACACAGATACGCAGTATTTT
NA | TRBJ1-2 | TRBV15 | NA | CATSRVAGAQGYTF | TGTGCCACCAGCAGAGTGGCGGGGGCTCAGGGCTACACCTTC
few | TRBJ2-7 | TRBV6-1 | TRBD2 | CASSPLAGGSYEQYF | TGTGCCAGCAGTCCCCTAGCGGGGGGGTCCTACGAGCAGTACTTC
NA | TRBJ2-3 | TRBV5-1 | TRBD2 | CASSFGTSGGDTQYF | TGCGCCAGCAGCTTCGGGACTAGCGGGGGAGATACGCAGTATTTT
NA | TRBJ2-1 | TRBV7-6 | NA | CASSINPGPSYNEQFF | TGTGCCAGCAGCATAAACCCGGGACCTTCTTACAATGAGCAGTTCTTC
NA | TRBJ2-3 | TRBV30 | NA | CAWSVGGDTDTQYF | TGTGCCTGGAGTGTAGGAGGGGATACAGATACGCAGTATTTT
once | TRBJ2-7 | TRBV7-9 | TRBD1 | CASSRPGTPGQESYEQYF | TGTGCCAGCAGCCGACCGGGGACACCGGGACAGGAGTCCTACGAGCAGTACTTC
NA | TRBJ2-3 | TRBV28 | NA | CASSLQFRVHTQYF | TGTGCCAGCAGTTTACAGTTCAGGGTACATACGCAGTATTTT
NA | TRBJ2-3 | TRBV29-1 | NA | CSARALGVPDTQYF | TGCAGCGCCAGGGCTTTAGGGGTGCCAGATACGCAGTATTTT
NA | TRBJ2-7 | TRBV25-1 | NA | CASSEGREQYF | TGTGCCAGCAGTGAGGGACGGGAGCAGTACTTC
NA | TRBJ2-5 | TRBV9 | NA | CASSIQGSETQYF | TGTGCCAGCAGCATACAGGGTTCAGAGACCCAGTACTTC
NA | TRBJ2-3 | TRBV6-1 | NA | CASSEANTQYF | TGTGCCAGCAGTGAAGCGAATACGCAGTATTTT
NA | TRBJ2-5 | TRBV20-1 | TRBD2 | CSASPSGGEYQETQYF | TGCAGTGCTAGCCCTAGCGGGGGAGAGTACCAAGAGACCCAGTACTTC
NA | TRBJ2-1 | TRBV7-9 | NA | CASSLVRNEQFF | TGTGCCAGCAGCTTAGTCCGGAATGAGCAGTTCTTC
NA | TRBJ2-3 | TRBV6-2/TRBV6-3 | NA | CASNLGNTDTQYF | TGTGCCAGCAATCTGGGGAACACAGATACGCAGTATTTT
NA | TRBJ1-5 | TRBV5-1 | NA | CASSLGGVPNQPQHF | TGCGCCAGCAGCTTGGGGGGAGTCCCTAATCAGCCCCAGCATTTT
NA | TRBJ1-1 | TRBV2 | TRBD1 | CASIGQGATEAFF | TGTGCCAGCATAGGACAGGGGGCAACTGAAGCTTTCTTT
once | TRBJ2-3 | TRBV13 | TRBD2 | CASSLVLAGGPTDTQYF | TGTGCCAGCAGCTTAGTTTTAGCGGGGGGACCCACAGATACGCAGTATTTT
NA | TRBJ1-1 | TRBV7-8 | NA | CASSPIFYENTEAFF | TGTGCCAGCAGCCCGATCTTCTATGAAAACACTGAAGCTTTCTTT
NA | TRBJ1-2 | TRBV12-3/TRBV12-4 | NA | CASSYGSHGYTF | TGTGCCAGCAGTTACGGGAGCCATGGCTACACCTTC
NA | TRBJ2-2 | TRBV19 | NA | CASSISQGGELFF | TGTGCCAGTAGTATTTCACAGGGCGGGGAGCTGTTTTTT
NA | TRBJ2-3 | TRBV12-3/TRBV12-4 | NA | CASSLTGVTDTQYF | TGTGCCAGCAGTTTAACCGGGGTGACAGATACGCAGTATTTT
NA | TRBJ2-1 | TRBV15 | NA | CATSRDNGNEQFF | TGTGCCACCAGCAGAGATAATGGGAATGAGCAGTTCTTC
few | TRBJ2-7 | TRBV5-1 | NA | CASSIRTRTGEQYF | TGCGCCAGCAGCATCCGGACCAGAACGGGCGAGCAGTACTTC
NA | TRBJ2-3 | TRBV9 | TRBD2 | CASSVVASGAMGTQYF | TGTGCCAGCAGCGTAGTGGCTAGCGGGGCAATGGGTACGCAGTATTTT
NA | TRBJ2-3 | TRBV7-9 | TRBD1 | CASSETGRTSTDTQYF | TGTGCCAGCAGCGAGACAGGGCGAACTAGCACAGATACGCAGTATTTT
NA | TRBJ1-1 | TRBV20-1 | TRBD1 | CSALRQGNTEAFF | TGCAGTGCGCTGAGACAGGGGAACACTGAAGCTTTCTTT
once | TRBJ1-5 | TRBV6-2/TRBV6-3 | NA | CATGPRAQHF | TGTGCCACTGGGCCGCGGGCCCAGCATTTT
NA | TRBJ2-7 | TRBV4-2 | NA | CASSQEIWWSAGRHEQYF | TGTGCCAGCAGCCAAGAGATTTGGTGGTCCGCCGGAAGACACGAGCAGTACTTC
NA | TRBJ2-6 | TRBV25-1 | NA | CASSLDSGANVLTF | TGTGCCAGCAGCCTGGACTCTGGGGCCAACGTCCTGACTTTC
NA | TRBJ2-1 | TRBV29-1 | NA | CSVDVGGAFREQFF | TGCAGCGTTGATGTTGGGGGCGCTTTCCGGGAGCAGTTCTTC
NA | TRBJ2-1 | TRBV12-5 | NA | CASGTLTEQFF | TGTGCTAGTGGGACCTTAACCGAGCAGTTCTTC
NA | TRBJ1-6 | TRBV6-2/TRBV6-3 | NA | CASSYSRSSYNSPLHF | TGTGCCAGCAGTTACTCTAGGAGCTCCTATAATTCACCCCTCCACTTT
NA | TRBJ2-1 | TRBV9 | NA | CASTLHGGLDEQFF | TGTGCCAGCACCCTCCATGGGGGGCTCGATGAGCAGTTCTTC
NA | TRBJ2-1 | TRBV20-1 | TRBD2 | CSASDSGGSSYNEQFF | TGCAGTGCTTCGGATAGCGGGGGGAGCTCCTACAATGAGCAGTTCTTC
NA | TRBJ2-3 | TRBV20-1 | NA | CSASNAVDTQYF | TGCAGTGCTAGCAACGCGGTAGATACGCAGTATTTT
NA | TRBJ1-2 | TRBV7-3 | TRBD1 | CASSLGQGDGYTF | TGTGCCAGCAGCTTAGGACAGGGGGATGGCTACACCTTC
NA | TRBJ2-1 | TRBV30 | NA | CAWRAAYNEQFF | TGTGCCTGGAGGGCAGCCTACAATGAGCAGTTCTTC
NA | TRBJ2-3 | TRBV9 | TRBD1 | CASSVEGALSDTQYF | TGTGCCAGCAGCGTAGAGGGGGCGCTTTCCGATACGCAGTATTTT
NA | TRBJ1-2 | TRBV9 | TRBD1 | CASSTAGTDYGYTF | TGTGCCAGCAGCACAGCGGGGACAGATTATGGCTACACCTTC
NA | TRBJ2-5 | TRBV12-3/TRBV12-4 | NA | CASSTQETQYF | TGTGCCAGCAGTACCCAAGAGACCCAGTACTTC